This T cell receptor (beta chain) was obtained from a study of identical twins. A template switching step contributed a universal primer site, while unique molecular identifiers were present in the cDNA. MiXCR, applied by TCRdb to the 5' RACE reads, yields one record per CDR3 protein. The repertoire holds roughly 750,000 distinct CDR3 sequences, with less than 25% as singletons. This CDR3 contains 15 residues. V lost 5 bases and J lost 0, with 14 bases in between. Germline assignment: CDR1 MNHNS and CDR2 SASEGT. These same data were also listed under a study on T cells expressing NK-cell markers.

The sequence came from a woman younger than 35 in good health. Sequencing was performed on PBMCs. The rearrangement links TRBV6-1 to TRBJ2-7; D could derive from TRBD1 or TRBD2 (6 bases each). This chain's CDR3 is CASSQRGLGSYEQYF. CDR3 coding DNA: TGTGCCAGCAGTCAACGGGGGCTGGGCTCCTACGAGCAGTACTTC.